The present entry profiles one T cell receptor (beta chain) with its context. The antigen is undetermined. Version v3.0 of the immunoSEQ assay was performed at survey level. Sequencing was designed to cover 40,000-50,000 T-cell genomes in each sample. Profiling relied on immunoSEQ multiplex PCR, and the TCRdb table lists in-frame clones only, not all of them. The data hold 25,000 to 35,000 clones, with roughly 84% observed a single time. This record belongs to a study of long-term antiretroviral therapy in people with HIV. Overall study results and limits: Blood collection from about 2003 to 2018 possibly occurred under older ART regimens. Those clones which expanded before ART made up the dominant part of the repertoire at all time points. HIV repertoire CDR3 lengths ranged less widely than those of controls.

CDR3 length equals 17 residues. J was trimmed by 7 bases and V by 3 bases; bases with no gene match: 14. The germline gives CDR1 SGDLS, CDR2 YYNGEE. This chain connects TRBV9 to TRBJ1-5, with 9 bases lining up with TRBD1. The sequences come from unsorted PBMCs, collected 2 years after starting antiretroviral therapy. This TCR was sampled from a man in his fifties or sixties with HIV. The CDR3 DNA reads as TGTGCCAGCAGCGCCGATCCGGGACAGGGCACGTTGCAGCCCCAGCATTTT. The encoded protein is CASSADPGQGTLQPQHF. Using reference TRBV9 and TRBJ1-5 for the parts outside the CDR3, the full variable domain is DSGVTQTPKHLITATGQRVTLRCSPRSGDLSVYWYQQSLDQGLQFLIQYYNGEERAKGNILERFSAQQFPDLHSELNLSSLELGDSALYFCASSADPGQGTLQPQHFGDGTRLSIL.